This T cell receptor beta chain was found in a study of blood T cell repertoires in COVID-19. Study-level background: Acute and convalescent COVID-19 samples came from the United States, Italy and Spain.

The authors' processing: Counts of nucleated cells, estimated from reference gene primer amplification, were obtained. Assay used: immunoSEQ multiplex PCR; TCRdb lists only in-frame clones, some missing. Clone size and the V and J calls come from that table; the DNA yielded D and trimming. Found here are about 330,000 clones, 88% of them singletons; the top ten hold around 4.6%. Germline V gene data show CDR1 as SNHLY and CDR2 as FYNNEI. The CDR3 spans 14 residues. Unmatched junction bases numbered 10, after V lost 7 bases and J lost 4 bases. The genes are TRBV2 and TRBJ2-7; 7 nucleotides agree with TRBD1. The sequenced sample consisted of PBMCs or T cells enriched from blood (not recorded which). The receptor was isolated from a man in his thirties or forties who had recovered from COVID-19. In DNA form, the CDR3 reads TGTGCCAGCAAACTTACCGGGACAGAATACGAGCAGTACTTC. It yields the protein CASKLTGTEYEQYF.